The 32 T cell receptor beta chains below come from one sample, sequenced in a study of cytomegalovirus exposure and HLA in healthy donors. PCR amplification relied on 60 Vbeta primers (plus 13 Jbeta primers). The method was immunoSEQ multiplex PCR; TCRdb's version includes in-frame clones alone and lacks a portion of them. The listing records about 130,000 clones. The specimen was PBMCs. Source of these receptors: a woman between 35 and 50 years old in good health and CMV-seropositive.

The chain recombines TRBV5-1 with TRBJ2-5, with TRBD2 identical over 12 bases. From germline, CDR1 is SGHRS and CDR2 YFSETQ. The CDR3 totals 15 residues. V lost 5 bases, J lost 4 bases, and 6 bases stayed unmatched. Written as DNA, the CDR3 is TGCGCCAGCAGTTACCGGGGACTAGCGGGAGAGACCCAGTACTTC. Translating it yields CASSYRGLAGETQYF. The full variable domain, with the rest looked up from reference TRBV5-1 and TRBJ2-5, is KAGVTQTPRYLIKTRGQQVTLSCSPISGHRSVSWYQQTPGQGLQFLFEYFSETQRNKGNFPGRFSGRQFSNSRSEMNVSTLELGDSALYLCASSYRGLAGETQYFGPGTRLLVL.

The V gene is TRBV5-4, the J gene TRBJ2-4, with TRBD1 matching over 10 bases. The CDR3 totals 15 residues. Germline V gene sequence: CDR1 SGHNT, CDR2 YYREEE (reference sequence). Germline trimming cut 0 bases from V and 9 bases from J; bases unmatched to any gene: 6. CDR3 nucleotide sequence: TGTGCCAGCAGCTTGGGGGACAGGGGAAGGGGCATTCAGTACTTC. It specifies CASSLGDRGRGIQYF.

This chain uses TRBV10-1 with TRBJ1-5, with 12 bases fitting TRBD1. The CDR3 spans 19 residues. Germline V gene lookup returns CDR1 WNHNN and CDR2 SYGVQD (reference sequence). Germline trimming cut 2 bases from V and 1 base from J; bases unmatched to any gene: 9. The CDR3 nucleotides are TGCGCCAGCAGTGAGACGGGGGACAGGGGGCGTCCAAGCAATCAGCCCCAGCATTTT. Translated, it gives CASSETGDRGRPSNQPQHF.

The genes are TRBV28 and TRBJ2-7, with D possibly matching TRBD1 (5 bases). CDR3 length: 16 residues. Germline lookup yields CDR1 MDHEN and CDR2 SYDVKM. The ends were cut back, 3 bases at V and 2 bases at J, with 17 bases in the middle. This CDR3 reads CASSFLAGPLTYEQYF. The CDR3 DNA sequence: TGTGCCAGCAGTTTCCTCGCAGGGCCTTTGACCTACGAGCAGTACTTC.

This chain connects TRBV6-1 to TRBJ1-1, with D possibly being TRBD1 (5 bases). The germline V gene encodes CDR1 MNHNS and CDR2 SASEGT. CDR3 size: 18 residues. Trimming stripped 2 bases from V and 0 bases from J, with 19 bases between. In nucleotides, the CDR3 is TGTGCCAGCAGTGAACTCCCGGCCTTCAGGGTGATGAACACTGAAGCTTTCTTT. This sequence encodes CASSELPAFRVMNTEAFF.

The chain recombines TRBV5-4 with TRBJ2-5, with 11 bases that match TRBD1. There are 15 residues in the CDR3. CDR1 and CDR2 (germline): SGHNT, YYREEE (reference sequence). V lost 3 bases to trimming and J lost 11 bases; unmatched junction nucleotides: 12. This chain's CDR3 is CASSSTGTGGREQYF. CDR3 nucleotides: TGTGCCAGCAGCTCCACCGGGACAGGGGGACGGGAGCAGTACTTC.

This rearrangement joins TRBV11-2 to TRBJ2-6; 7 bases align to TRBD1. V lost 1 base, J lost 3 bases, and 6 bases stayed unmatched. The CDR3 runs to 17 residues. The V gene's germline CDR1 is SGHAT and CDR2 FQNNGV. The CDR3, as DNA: TGTGCCAGCAGCTTAGTCACAGGGGAGTATGGGGCCAACGTCCTGACTTTC. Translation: CASSLVTGEYGANVLTF.

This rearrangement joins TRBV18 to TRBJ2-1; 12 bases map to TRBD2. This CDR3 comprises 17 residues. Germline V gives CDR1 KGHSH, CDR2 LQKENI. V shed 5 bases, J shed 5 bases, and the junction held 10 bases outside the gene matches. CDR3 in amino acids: CASSDALLAGGNNEQFF. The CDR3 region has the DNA TGTGCCAGCTCAGACGCTTTACTAGCGGGAGGAAACAATGAGCAGTTCTTC.

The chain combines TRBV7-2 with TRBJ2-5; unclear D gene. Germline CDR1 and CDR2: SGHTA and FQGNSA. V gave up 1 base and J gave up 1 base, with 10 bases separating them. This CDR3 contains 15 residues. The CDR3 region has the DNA TGTGCCAGCAGCTTAGTTGTCAGAAGCCAAGAGACCCAGTACTTC. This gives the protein CASSLVVRSQETQYF.

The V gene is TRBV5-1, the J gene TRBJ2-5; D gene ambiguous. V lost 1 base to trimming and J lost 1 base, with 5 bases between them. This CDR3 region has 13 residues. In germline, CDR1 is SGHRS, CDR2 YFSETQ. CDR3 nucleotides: TGCGCCAGCAGCTTGACAATCCAAGAGACCCAGTACTTC. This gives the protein CASSLTIQETQYF.

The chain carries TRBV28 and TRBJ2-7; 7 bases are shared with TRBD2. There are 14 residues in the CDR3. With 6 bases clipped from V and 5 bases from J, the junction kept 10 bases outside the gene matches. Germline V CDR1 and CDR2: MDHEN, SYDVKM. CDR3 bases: TGTGCCAGCAGCGCTAGCGGAGTCGTTGACGAGCAGTACTTC. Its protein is CASSASGVVDEQYF.

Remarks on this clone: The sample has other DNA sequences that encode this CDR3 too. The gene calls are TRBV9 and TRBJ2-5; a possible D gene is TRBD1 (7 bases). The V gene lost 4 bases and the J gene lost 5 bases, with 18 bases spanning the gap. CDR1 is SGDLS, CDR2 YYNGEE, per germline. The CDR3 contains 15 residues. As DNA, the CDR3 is TGTGCCAGCAGCCCGAGGACAGGAGGGGAGGAGACCCAGTACTTC. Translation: CASSPRTGGEETQYF.

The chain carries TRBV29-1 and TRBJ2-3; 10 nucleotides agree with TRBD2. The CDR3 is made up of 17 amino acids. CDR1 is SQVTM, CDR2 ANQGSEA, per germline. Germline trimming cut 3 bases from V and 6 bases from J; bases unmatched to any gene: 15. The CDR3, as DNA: TGCAGCGTTGACGGGTGGGCTAGCGGGAGACGTGTCGATACGCAGTATTTT. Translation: CSVDGWASGRRVDTQYF.

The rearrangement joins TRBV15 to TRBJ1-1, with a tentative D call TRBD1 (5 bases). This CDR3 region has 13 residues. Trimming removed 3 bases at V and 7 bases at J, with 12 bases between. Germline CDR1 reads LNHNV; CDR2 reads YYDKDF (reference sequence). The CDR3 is CATSRENRIEAFF. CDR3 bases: TGTGCCACCAGCAGGGAAAACAGGATTGAAGCTTTCTTT.

Written as DNA, the CDR3 is TGCGCCAGCAGCTTGGAGCGACTAGCGGGAGTAAGGAATGAGCAGTTCTTC. Its protein product is CASSLERLAGVRNEQFF. J is TRBJ2-1 and V is TRBV5-1, with 12 bases matching TRBD2. Germline V gene data show CDR1 as SGHRS and CDR2 as YFSETQ. The CDR3 runs to 17 residues. V shed 0 bases, J shed 7 bases, and the junction held 8 bases outside the gene matches.

This chain's CDR3 is CASLQGTGRYSNQPQHF. CDR3 DNA: TGTGCCAGCCTCCAGGGGACAGGGAGGTATAGCAATCAGCCCCAGCATTTT. V and J are TRBV2 and TRBJ1-5; 9 positions match TRBD1. V gave up 8 bases and J gave up 0 bases; unmatched junction bases: 11. The CDR3 sequence is 17 residues long. Germline CDR1 reads SNHLY; CDR2 reads FYNNEI.

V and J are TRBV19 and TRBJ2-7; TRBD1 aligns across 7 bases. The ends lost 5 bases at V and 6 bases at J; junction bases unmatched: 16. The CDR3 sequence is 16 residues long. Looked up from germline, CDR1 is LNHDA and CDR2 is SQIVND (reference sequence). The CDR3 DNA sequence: TGTGCCAGTAGTCGTTGGACAGGTTCCTCTCCTGGCGAGCAGTACTTC. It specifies CASSRWTGSSPGEQYF.

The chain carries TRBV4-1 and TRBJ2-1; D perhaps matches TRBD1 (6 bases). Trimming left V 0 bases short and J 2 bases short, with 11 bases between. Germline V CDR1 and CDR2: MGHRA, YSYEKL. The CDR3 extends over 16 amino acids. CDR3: CASSQDPGQPYNEQFF. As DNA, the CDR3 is TGCGCCAGCAGCCAAGATCCCGGACAGCCCTACAATGAGCAGTTCTTC.

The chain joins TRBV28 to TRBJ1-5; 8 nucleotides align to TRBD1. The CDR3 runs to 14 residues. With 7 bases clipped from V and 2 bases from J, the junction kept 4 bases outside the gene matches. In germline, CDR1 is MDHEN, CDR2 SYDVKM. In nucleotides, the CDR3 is TGTGCCAGCACCACGGGACAGGGCAATCAGCCCCAGCATTTT. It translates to CASTTGQGNQPQHF.

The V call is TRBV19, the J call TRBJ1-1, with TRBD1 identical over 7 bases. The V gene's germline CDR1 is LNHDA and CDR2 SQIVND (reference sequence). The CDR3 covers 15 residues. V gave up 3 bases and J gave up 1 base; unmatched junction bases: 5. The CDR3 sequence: CASSIGQVQNTEAFF. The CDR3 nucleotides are TGTGCCAGTAGTATCGGACAGGTTCAGAACACTGAAGCTTTCTTT.

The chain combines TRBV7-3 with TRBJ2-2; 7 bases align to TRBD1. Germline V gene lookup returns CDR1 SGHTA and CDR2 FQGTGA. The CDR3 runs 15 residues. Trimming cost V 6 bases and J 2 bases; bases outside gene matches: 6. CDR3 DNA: TGTGCCAGCAGACGGGACAGCCAAAACACCGGGGAGCTGTTTTTT. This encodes CASRRDSQNTGELFF.

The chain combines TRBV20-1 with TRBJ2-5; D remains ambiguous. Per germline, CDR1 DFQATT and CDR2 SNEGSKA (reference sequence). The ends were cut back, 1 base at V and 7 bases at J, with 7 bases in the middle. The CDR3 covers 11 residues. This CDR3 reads CSARGPGTQYF. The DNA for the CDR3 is TGCAGTGCTAGAGGCCCAGGGACCCAGTACTTC.

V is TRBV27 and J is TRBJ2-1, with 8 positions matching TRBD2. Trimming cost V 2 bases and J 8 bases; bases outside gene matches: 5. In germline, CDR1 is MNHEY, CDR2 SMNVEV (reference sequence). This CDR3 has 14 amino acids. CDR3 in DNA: TGTGCCAGCAGTTTAAGAGCGGGAGCCGATGAGCAGTTCTTC. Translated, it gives CASSLRAGADEQFF.

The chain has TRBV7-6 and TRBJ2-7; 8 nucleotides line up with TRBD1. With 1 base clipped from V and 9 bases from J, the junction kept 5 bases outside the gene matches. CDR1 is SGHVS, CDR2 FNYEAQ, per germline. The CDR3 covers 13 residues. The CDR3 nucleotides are TGTGCCAGCAGCTTAGAGGACAGGGAGAGGCAGTACTTC. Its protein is CASSLEDRERQYF.

CDR3 residues: CASSERAGPYEQYF. The DNA for the CDR3 is TGCGCCAGCAGTGAAAGAGCGGGACCCTACGAGCAGTACTTC. The gene calls are TRBV10-1 and TRBJ2-7, with 7 bases identical to TRBD2. In germline, CDR1 is WNHNN, CDR2 SYGVQD (reference sequence). The J segment lost 2 bases and the V segment lost 3 bases, leaving 4 bases of the junction unmatched. The CDR3 is 14 amino acids.

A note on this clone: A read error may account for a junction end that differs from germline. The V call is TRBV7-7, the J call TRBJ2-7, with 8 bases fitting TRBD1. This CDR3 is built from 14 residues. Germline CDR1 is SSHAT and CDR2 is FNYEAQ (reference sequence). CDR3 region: CASSLGQGLFEQYF. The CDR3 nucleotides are TGTGCTAGCAGCTTAGGACAGGGACTCTTCGAGCAGTACTTC.

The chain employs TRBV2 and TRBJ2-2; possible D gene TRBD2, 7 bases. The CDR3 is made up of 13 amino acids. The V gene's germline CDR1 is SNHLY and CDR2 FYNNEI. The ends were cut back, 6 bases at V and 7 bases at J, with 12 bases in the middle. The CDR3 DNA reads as TGTGCCAGCAGCGGGGGGCTCGGCGGGGAGCTGTTTTTT. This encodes CASSGGLGGELFF.

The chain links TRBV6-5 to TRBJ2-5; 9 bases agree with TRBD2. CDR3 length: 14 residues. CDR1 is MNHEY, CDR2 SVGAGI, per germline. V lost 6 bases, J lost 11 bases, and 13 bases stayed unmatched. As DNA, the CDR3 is TGTGCCAGCAGGAAAGCGGGAGGCCCCTTGGAGCAGTACTTC. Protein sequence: CASRKAGGPLEQYF.

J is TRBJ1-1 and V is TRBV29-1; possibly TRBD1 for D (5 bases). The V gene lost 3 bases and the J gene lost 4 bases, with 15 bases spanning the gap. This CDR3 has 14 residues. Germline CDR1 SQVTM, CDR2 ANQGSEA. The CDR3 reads CSVDAGGAGTEAFF. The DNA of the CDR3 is TGCAGCGTTGACGCAGGAGGGGCCGGCACTGAAGCTTTCTTT.

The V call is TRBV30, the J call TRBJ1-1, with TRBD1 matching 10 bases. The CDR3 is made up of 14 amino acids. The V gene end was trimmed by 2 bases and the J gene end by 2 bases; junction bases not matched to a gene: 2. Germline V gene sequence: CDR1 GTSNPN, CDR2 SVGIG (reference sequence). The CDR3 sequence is CAWSRTGGNTEAFF. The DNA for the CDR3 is TGTGCCTGGAGTCGGACAGGGGGAAACACTGAAGCTTTCTTT.

The CDR3 here is CASSYQGPGAFF. CDR3 nucleotides: TGTGCCAGCAGTTACCAGGGGCCTGGAGCTTTCTTT. This chain connects TRBV6-5 to TRBJ1-1, with D tentatively TRBD1 (6 bases). V was shortened by 2 bases and J by 10 bases, with 11 bases between the two germline ends. The CDR3 has 12 residues. In germline, CDR1 is MNHEY, CDR2 SVGAGI.

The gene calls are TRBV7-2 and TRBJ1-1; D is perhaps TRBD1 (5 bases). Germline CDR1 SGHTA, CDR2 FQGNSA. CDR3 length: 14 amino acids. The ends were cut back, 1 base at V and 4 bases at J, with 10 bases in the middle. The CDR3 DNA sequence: TGTGCCAGCAGCTTAGGGGGCAAGGGCACTGAAGCTTTCTTT. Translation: CASSLGGKGTEAFF.